This TCR beta chain stems from a study of blood T cell repertoires in COVID-19. Study-wide background: The samples span acute and convalescent COVID-19 from the United States, Italy and Spain. The cDNA or gDNA used as material had been derived from T cells, B-cell-depleted T cells, or PBMCs.

Per the authors' pipeline: The assay estimated nucleated cells by amplifying reference gene primers. Repertoires were generated with immunoSEQ multiplex PCR, while TCRdb's copy carries only in-frame clones and drops some. Clonal size and the V and J genes are those of that table, whereas D and trimming came from the DNA. The table has roughly 150,000 clones, approximately 79% seen once. This CDR3 region has 16 residues. V was trimmed by 9 bases and J by 1 base, leaving 19 bases between them. Germline V gene sequence: CDR1 LNHDA, CDR2 SQIVND (reference sequence). This chain joins TRBV19 and TRBJ1-5; weak D call: TRBD1 (6 bases). Sequenced input: peripheral blood. This clonotype was sampled from a man over 45 with active or convalescent COVID-19. CDR3 sequence (DNA): TGTGCCAGCGGGACCGCGTTAGGGACAAGCAATCAGCCCCAGCATTTT. Its protein product is CASGTALGTSNQPQHF.